Presented here are 20 T cell receptor beta chains from one specimen sequenced in a study of OX40 agonist ivuxolimab in advanced cancers. Sequencing used immunoSEQ multiplex PCR; TCRdb keeps in-frame clones, though not all of them. This sample yields tens of thousands of clones, of which around 91% are seen a single time; approximately 0.91% belongs to the top ten. The sequencing used CD4+ or CD8+ T cells sorted from blood, collected in a trial of the OX40 agonist ivuxolimab. These receptors all come from an adult with an advanced solid tumor such as melanoma, head and neck, liver or kidney cancer.

This rearrangement joins TRBV11-1 to TRBJ2-5; D gene ambiguous. CDR1 and CDR2 from the germline V gene are SGHAT and FQDESV (reference sequence). With 5 bases removed from V and 3 bases from J, the gap between germline ends came to 10 bases. The CDR3 loop spans 13 amino acids. The CDR3 is CASSPGLKETQYF. The CDR3 region has the DNA TGTGCCAGCAGCCCAGGCCTAAAAGAGACCCAGTACTTC.

In this sample, this clone turned up once. The CDR3 DNA is TGTGCCAGCAGTTTATGGGGGCTCGGCAATCAGCCCCAGCATTTT. This sequence encodes CASSLWGLGNQPQHF. The chain joins TRBV27 to TRBJ1-5, with D perhaps matching TRBD1 (6 bases). The CDR3 is 15 amino acids. Germline CDR1 reads MNHEY; CDR2 reads SMNVEV (reference sequence). With 1 base removed from V and 2 bases from J, the gap between germline ends came to 9 bases.

This chain connects TRBV6-1 to TRBJ2-4; a weak D match, TRBD2 (6 bases). The germline V gene encodes CDR1 MNHNS and CDR2 SASEGT. The V end lost 2 bases, the J end lost 0 bases, and 14 bases lay between the germline ends. The CDR3 is made up of 17 amino acids. CDR3 in DNA: TGTGCCAGCAGTGAAAGATCGGGGGACGTAGCCAAAAACATTCAGTACTTC. It yields the protein CASSERSGDVAKNIQYF.

The rearrangement links TRBV5-1 to TRBJ2-2; 9 positions match TRBD1. Germline CDR1 reads SGHRS; CDR2 reads YFSETQ. The CDR3 has 16 amino acids. Unmatched junction bases numbered 9, after V lost 4 bases and J lost 5 bases. In nucleotides, the CDR3 is TGCGCCAGCAGCCCGGGCGGGACAGGGTGGACCGGGGAGCTGTTTTTT. It is translated as CASSPGGTGWTGELFF.

This rearrangement joins TRBV2 to TRBJ1-4, with D perhaps TRBD1 (6 bases). The CDR3 runs 15 residues. V was shortened by 3 bases and J by 8 bases, with 16 bases between the two germline ends. Germline V gene data show CDR1 as SNHLY and CDR2 as FYNNEI. CDR3 region: CASSDYGGAGEKLFF. In DNA form, the CDR3 reads TGTGCCAGCAGTGATTACGGGGGCGCGGGAGAAAAACTGTTTTTT.

This clone was counted once. This rearrangement joins TRBV4-2 to TRBJ1-5, with D perhaps matching TRBD1 (6 bases). Germline-derived CDR1 and CDR2 are LGHNA and YNFKEQ. The CDR3 extends over 15 amino acids. The ends were cut back, 0 bases at V and 4 bases at J, with 10 bases in the middle. CDR3 sequence reads: CASSQDRQGNQPQHF. The CDR3 nucleotides are TGTGCCAGCAGCCAAGACCGGCAGGGGAATCAGCCCCAGCATTTT.

V and J are TRBV18 and TRBJ2-6; the match to TRBD1 covers 7 bases. The trim removed 5 bases at V and 0 bases at J, leaving 4 bases unmatched. Germline CDR1 and CDR2: KGHSH and LQKENI. The CDR3 consists of 16 residues. The CDR3 region is CASSRGPPSGANVLTF. The CDR3 region has the DNA TGTGCCAGCTCAAGGGGGCCCCCCTCTGGGGCCAACGTCCTGACTTTC.

V gene TRBV6-1 combines with J gene TRBJ2-5; no definite D call. The ends were cut back, 1 base at V and 0 bases at J, with 9 bases in the middle. Germline lookup yields CDR1 MNHNS and CDR2 SASEGT. This CDR3 has 15 residues. CDR3 nucleotide sequence: TGTGCCAGCAGTGAAGGGGCGTTGAACCAAGAGACCCAGTACTTC. Translated, it gives CASSEGALNQETQYF.

The V call is TRBV6-1, the J call TRBJ1-3; D perhaps matches TRBD1 (5 bases). V was cut by 3 bases and J by 4 bases, with 16 bases left in between. The CDR3 extends over 16 amino acids. Germline CDR1 is MNHNS and CDR2 is SASEGT. The CDR3 DNA is TGTGCCAGCAGTGAGACCCGACAGAGAACGGGAAACACCATATATTTT. Protein: CASSETRQRTGNTIYF.

The chain couples TRBV30 to TRBJ2-5; 7 nucleotides align to TRBD1. CDR1 and CDR2 from the germline V gene are GTSNPN and SVGIG (reference sequence). V shed 4 bases, J shed 5 bases, and the junction held 7 bases outside the gene matches. This CDR3 is 13 amino acids long. The chain's CDR3 is CAWNLGGSETQYF. The CDR3 DNA follows: TGTGCCTGGAATTTAGGGGGCTCGGAGACCCAGTACTTC.

The CDR3 loop is CASSWTGGDTEAFF. The CDR3 coding sequence is TGTGCCAGTAGTTGGACAGGGGGGGACACTGAAGCTTTCTTT. The chain has TRBV19 and TRBJ1-1, with 10 bases identical to TRBD1. This CDR3 is built from 14 residues. From germline, CDR1 is LNHDA and CDR2 SQIVND (reference sequence). J was trimmed by 3 bases and V by 5 bases; bases with no gene match: 3.

The chain has TRBV7-9 and TRBJ1-1; D unclear. V was shortened by 2 bases and J by 3 bases, with 4 bases between the two germline ends. There are 12 residues in the CDR3. Germline V lookup: CDR1 SEHNR, CDR2 FQNEAQ (reference sequence). The DNA for the CDR3 is TGTGCCAGCAGCTTATTGTACACTGAAGCTTTCTTT. Protein product: CASSLLYTEAFF. Looking up the rest from reference TRBV7-9 and TRBJ1-1 gives the full variable domain: DTGVSQNPRHKITKRGQNVTFRCDPISEHNRLYWYRQTLGQGPEFLTYFQNEAQLEKSRLLSDRFSAERPKGSFSTLEIQRTEQGDSAMYLCASSLLYTEAFFGQGTRLTVV.

This chain uses TRBV28 with TRBJ2-1, with 8 bases fitting TRBD2. This CDR3 is 16 amino acids long. Germline CDR1 MDHEN, CDR2 SYDVKM. V shed 5 bases and J 8 bases; nucleotides not matched to a gene: 14. The CDR3 reads CASSARGGGTPDEQFF. CDR3 coding DNA: TGTGCCAGCAGTGCCCGGGGCGGGGGGACCCCAGATGAGCAGTTCTTC.

This chain joins TRBV28 and TRBJ1-1, with D possibly being TRBD1 (5 bases). The germline gives CDR1 MDHEN, CDR2 SYDVKM. The CDR3 has 12 residues. V was clipped by 5 bases and J by 7 bases, with 11 bases between them. Here the CDR3 reads CASSGWGVEAFF. The CDR3 nucleotides read TGTGCCAGCAGTGGATGGGGGGTTGAAGCTTTCTTT.

The V and J genes are TRBV4-2 and TRBJ2-7, with D perhaps TRBD1 or TRBD2 (6 bases each). V was trimmed by 1 base and J by 7 bases, leaving 11 bases between them. This CDR3 has 13 amino acids. Germline V gene data show CDR1 as LGHNA and CDR2 as YNFKEQ. This CDR3 is CASSQGRGLEQYF. CDR3 nucleotides: TGTGCCAGCAGCCAAGGGAGGGGGTTGGAGCAGTACTTC.

This clone was seen a single time. This chain uses TRBV2 with TRBJ1-5; D is perhaps TRBD1 (6 bases). Germline V gene sequence: CDR1 SNHLY, CDR2 FYNNEI. The V end lost 2 bases, the J end lost 3 bases, and 11 bases lay between the germline ends. The CDR3 extends over 15 amino acids. The DNA of the CDR3 is TGTGCCAGCAGTGAAAACAGGGTGGTCAATCAGCCCCAGCATTTT. Its translation: CASSENRVVNQPQHF.

This clone occurred once. This chain joins TRBV5-5 and TRBJ1-1, with D perhaps TRBD1 (5 bases). Germline V gene lookup returns CDR1 SGHKS and CDR2 YYEKEE (reference sequence). V gave up 1 base and J gave up 1 base, with 5 bases separating them. CDR3 length equals 13 residues. The CDR3 here is CASSLTGNTEAFF. The CDR3 nucleotides read TGTGCCAGCAGCTTGACAGGGAACACTGAAGCTTTCTTT.

The chain combines TRBV4-2 with TRBJ2-3; D not resolved. V gave up 0 bases and J gave up 1 base, with 2 bases separating them. The CDR3 is made up of 13 amino acids. CDR1 LGHNA and CDR2 YNFKEQ come from the germline V gene. CDR3 nucleotides: TGTGCCAGCAGCCAAGACCGCACAGATACGCAGTATTTT. Translating it yields CASSQDRTDTQYF.

The V call is TRBV7-3, the J call TRBJ2-2; D gene uncertain. The CDR3 loop spans 16 amino acids. V was pared by 5 bases and J by 7 bases, with 20 bases between. The germline CDR1 and CDR2 sequences are SGHTA and FQGTGA. The CDR3 here is CASSLVGPSSRGELFF. Written as DNA, the CDR3 is TGTGCCAGCAGCCTAGTCGGCCCCTCTTCACGCGGGGAGCTGTTTTTT.

The chain couples TRBV5-4 to TRBJ2-7; D not certain. CDR1 is SGHNT and CDR2 is YYREEE in the germline V gene (reference sequence). This CDR3 has 14 residues. The germline V and J ends were trimmed by 4 bases and 3 bases, with 14 bases remaining between them. CDR3 sequence reads: CASSLPGDLYEQYF. The CDR3 coding sequence is TGTGCCAGCAGCCTGCCCGGAGACCTCTACGAGCAGTACTTC.